This T cell receptor beta chain was observed in a study of blood T cell repertoires in COVID-19. Overall study: Sites in the United States, Italy and Spain provided acute and convalescent COVID-19 samples. In each case, the material was cDNA or gDNA derived from T cells, B-cell-depleted T cells, or PBMCs.

Per the original methods: Estimation of nucleated cell counts relied on the amplification of reference gene primers. Only in-frame clones appear in the TCRdb table, and some are missing; sequencing was by immunoSEQ multiplex PCR. Clonal size and the V and J genes are those of that table, whereas D and trimming came from the DNA. The table includes 200,000 to 300,000 clones, just under 85% detected once. The germline CDR1 and CDR2 sequences are SNHLY and FYNNEI. This CDR3 region has 14 residues. The V end was cut by 6 bases, the J end by 0 bases, with 9 bases between. This rearrangement joins TRBV2 to TRBJ1-5, with D hard to call. The sample taken for sequencing was peripheral blood. The receptor's source is a woman aged 60 to 75 with active or convalescent COVID-19. The CDR3 region has the DNA TGTGCCAGCAGCACCCGGAGTAGCAATCAGCCCCAGCATTTT. Translated: CASSTRSSNQPQHF. The full variable domain, with the rest looked up from reference TRBV2 and TRBJ1-5, is EPEVTQTPSHQVTQMGQEVILRCVPISNHLYFYWYRQILGQKVEFLVSFYNNEISEKSEIFDDQFSVERPDGSNFTLKIRSTKLEDSAMYFCASSTRSSNQPQHFGDGTRLSIL.